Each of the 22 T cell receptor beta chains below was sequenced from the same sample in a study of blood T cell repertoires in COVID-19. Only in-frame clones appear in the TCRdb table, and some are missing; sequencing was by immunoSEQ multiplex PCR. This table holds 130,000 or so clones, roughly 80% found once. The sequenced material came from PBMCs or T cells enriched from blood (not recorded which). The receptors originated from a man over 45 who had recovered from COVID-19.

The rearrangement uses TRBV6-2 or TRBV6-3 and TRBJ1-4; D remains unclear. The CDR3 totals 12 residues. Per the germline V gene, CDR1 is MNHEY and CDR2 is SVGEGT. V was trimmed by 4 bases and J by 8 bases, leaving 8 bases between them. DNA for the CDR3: TGTGCCAGCAGTTTCCAGTTGGAAAAACTGTTTTTT. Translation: CASSFQLEKLFF.

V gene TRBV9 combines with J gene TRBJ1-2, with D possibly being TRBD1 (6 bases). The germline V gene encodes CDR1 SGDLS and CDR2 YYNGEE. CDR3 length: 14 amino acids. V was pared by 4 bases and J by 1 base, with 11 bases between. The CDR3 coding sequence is TGTGCCAGCAGCCCCGGACAGCGTAACTATGGCTACACCTTC. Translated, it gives CASSPGQRNYGYTF. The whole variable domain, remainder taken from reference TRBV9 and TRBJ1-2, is DSGVTQTPKHLITATGQRVTLRCSPRSGDLSVYWYQQSLDQGLQFLIQYYNGEERAKGNILERFSAQQFPDLHSELNLSSLELGDSALYFCASSPGQRNYGYTFGSGTRLTVV.

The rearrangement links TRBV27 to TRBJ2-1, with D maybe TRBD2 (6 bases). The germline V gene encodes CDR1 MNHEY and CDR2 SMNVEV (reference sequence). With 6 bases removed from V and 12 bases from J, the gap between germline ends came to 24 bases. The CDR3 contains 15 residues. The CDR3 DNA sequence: TGTGCCAGCAGGACCTTACAAGCCCGGGACTCAGGGCAGTTCTTC. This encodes CASRTLQARDSGQFF.

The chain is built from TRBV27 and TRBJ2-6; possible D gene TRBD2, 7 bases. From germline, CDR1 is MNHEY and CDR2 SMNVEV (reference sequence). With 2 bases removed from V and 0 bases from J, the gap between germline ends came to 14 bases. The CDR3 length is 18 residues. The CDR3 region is CASSLIRGGGSGANVLTF. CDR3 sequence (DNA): TGTGCCAGCAGTTTAATTAGGGGGGGAGGCTCTGGGGCCAACGTCCTGACTTTC. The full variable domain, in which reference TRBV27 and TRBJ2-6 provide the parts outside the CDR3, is EAQVTQNPRYLITVTGKKLTVTCSQNMNHEYMSWYRQDPGLGLRQIYYSMNVEVTDKGDVPEGYKVSRKEKRNFPLILESPSPNQTSLYFCASSLIRGGGSGANVLTFGAGSRLTVL.

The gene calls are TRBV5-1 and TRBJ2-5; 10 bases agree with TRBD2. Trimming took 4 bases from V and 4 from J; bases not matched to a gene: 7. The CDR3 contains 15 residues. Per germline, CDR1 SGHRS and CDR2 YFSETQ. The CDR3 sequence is CASSIASGGRETQYF. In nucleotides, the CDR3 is TGCGCCAGCAGCATCGCTAGCGGGGGAAGAGAGACCCAGTACTTC.

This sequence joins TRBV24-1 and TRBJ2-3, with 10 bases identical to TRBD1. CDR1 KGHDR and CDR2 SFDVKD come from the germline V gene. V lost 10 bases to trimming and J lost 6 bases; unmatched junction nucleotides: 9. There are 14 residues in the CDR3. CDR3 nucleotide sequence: TGTGCCACTGGAGAGACAGGGGGCATGGATACGCAGTATTTT. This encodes CATGETGGMDTQYF.

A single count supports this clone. The DNA for the CDR3 is TGTGCCAGCAGCTTTAGACAGACAGGGATCACCTCTGGAAACACCATATATTTT. Translation: CASSFRQTGITSGNTIYF. The V gene is TRBV11-2, the J gene TRBJ1-3; TRBD1 matches 7 bases. Germline values: CDR1 SGHAT, CDR2 FQNNGV. The CDR3 loop spans 18 amino acids. With 3 bases clipped from V and 0 bases from J, the junction kept 11 bases outside the gene matches.

CDR3: CASSLQRGLSDTQYF. CDR3 DNA sequence: TGCGCCAGCAGCTTGCAGCGGGGACTCTCAGATACGCAGTATTTT. The rearrangement uses TRBV5-1 and TRBJ2-3; 7 bases match TRBD2. V shed 1 base and J 4 bases; nucleotides not matched to a gene: 6. Germline assignment: CDR1 SGHRS and CDR2 YFSETQ. CDR3 length: 15 amino acids.

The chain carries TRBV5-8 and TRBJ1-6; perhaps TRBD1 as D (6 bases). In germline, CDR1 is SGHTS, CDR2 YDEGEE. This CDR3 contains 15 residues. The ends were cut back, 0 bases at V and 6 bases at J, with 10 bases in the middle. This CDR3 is CASSLDQGFNSPLHF. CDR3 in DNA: TGTGCCAGCAGCTTGGACCAGGGGTTTAATTCACCCCTCCACTTT.

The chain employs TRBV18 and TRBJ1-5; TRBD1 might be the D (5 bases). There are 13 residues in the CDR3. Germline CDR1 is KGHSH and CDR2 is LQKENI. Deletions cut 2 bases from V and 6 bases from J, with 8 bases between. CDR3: CASSPGQGQPQHF. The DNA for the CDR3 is TGTGCCAGCTCACCAGGCCAGGGTCAGCCCCAGCATTTT.

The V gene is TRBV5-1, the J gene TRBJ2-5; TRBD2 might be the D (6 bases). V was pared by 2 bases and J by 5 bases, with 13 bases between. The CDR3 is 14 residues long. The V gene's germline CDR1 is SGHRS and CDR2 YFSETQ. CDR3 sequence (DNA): TGCGCCAGCAGCTTAGGGAACGGAGGGGAGACCCAGTACTTC. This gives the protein CASSLGNGGETQYF.

DNA of the CDR3: TGTGCCAGCGGATCCCAGGGGGGACTCGAGCAGTACTTC. Protein sequence: CASGSQGGLEQYF. The chain carries TRBV6-5 and TRBJ2-7, with D possibly being TRBD1 (7 bases). Germline V gene data show CDR1 as MNHEY and CDR2 as SVGAGI. The CDR3 is made up of 13 amino acids. Trimming shortened V by 8 bases and J by 6 bases, and 17 bases separated the two germline ends.

The CDR3 is CATSDSGQGGEKLFF. CDR3 sequence (DNA): TGTGCCACCAGTGATTCGGGACAGGGGGGTGAAAAACTGTTTTTT. The chain is built from TRBV24-1 and TRBJ1-4, with 11 bases aligning to TRBD1. Trimming took 2 bases from V and 7 from J; bases not matched to a gene: 2. Germline V CDR1 and CDR2: KGHDR, SFDVKD. The CDR3 runs 15 residues.

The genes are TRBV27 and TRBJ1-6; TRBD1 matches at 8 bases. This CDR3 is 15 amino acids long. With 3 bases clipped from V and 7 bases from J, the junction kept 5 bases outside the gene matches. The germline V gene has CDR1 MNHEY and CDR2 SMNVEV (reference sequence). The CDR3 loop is CASSFQGAHNSPLHF. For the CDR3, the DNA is TGTGCCAGCAGTTTCCAGGGGGCTCACAATTCACCCCTCCACTTT.

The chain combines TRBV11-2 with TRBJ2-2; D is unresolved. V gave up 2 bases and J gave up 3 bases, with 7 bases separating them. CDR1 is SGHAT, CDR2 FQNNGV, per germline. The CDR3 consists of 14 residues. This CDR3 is CASSLSSYTGELFF. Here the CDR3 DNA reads TGTGCCAGCAGCTTAAGCTCTTACACCGGGGAGCTGTTTTTT.

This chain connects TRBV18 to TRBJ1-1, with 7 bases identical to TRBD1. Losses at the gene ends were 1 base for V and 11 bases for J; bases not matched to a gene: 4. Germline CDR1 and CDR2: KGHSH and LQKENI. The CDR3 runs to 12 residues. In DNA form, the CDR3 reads TGTGCCAGCTCACCACGACAGGGCCCGGCTTTCTTT. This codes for CASSPRQGPAFF.

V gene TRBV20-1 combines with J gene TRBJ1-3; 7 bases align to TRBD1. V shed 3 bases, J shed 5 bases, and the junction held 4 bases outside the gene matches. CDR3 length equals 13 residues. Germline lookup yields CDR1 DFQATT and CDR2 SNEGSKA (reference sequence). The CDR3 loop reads CSASEGARNTIYF. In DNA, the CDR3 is TGCAGTGCTAGTGAGGGGGCAAGAAACACCATATATTTT.

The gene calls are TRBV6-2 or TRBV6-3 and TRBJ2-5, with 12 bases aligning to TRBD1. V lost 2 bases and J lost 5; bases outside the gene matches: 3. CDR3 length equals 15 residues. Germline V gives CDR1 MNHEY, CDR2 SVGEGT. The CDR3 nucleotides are TGTGCCAGCAGTTACCGGGACAGGGGGCCGGAGACCCAGTACTTC. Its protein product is CASSYRDRGPETQYF.

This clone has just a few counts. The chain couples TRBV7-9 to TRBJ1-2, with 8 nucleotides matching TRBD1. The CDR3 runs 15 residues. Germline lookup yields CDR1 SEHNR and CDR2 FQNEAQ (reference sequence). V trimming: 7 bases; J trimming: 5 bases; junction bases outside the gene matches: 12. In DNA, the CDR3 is TGTGCCAGCAACCCGCCGGGACAGGATGGGTATGGCTACACCTTC. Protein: CASNPPGQDGYGYTF.

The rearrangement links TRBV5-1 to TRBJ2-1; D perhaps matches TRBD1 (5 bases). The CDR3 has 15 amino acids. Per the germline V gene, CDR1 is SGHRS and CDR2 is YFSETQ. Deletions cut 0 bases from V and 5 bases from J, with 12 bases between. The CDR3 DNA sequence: TGCGCCAGCAGCTTGGGGTCAGGGATAAACAATGAGCAGTTCTTC. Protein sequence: CASSLGSGINNEQFF.

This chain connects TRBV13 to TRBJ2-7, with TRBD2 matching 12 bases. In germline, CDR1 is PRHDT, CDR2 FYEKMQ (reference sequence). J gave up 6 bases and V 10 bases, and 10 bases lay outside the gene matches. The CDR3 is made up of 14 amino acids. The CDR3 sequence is CATTTGLAGTEQYF. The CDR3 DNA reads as TGTGCCACCACCACTGGACTAGCGGGGACCGAGCAGTACTTC.

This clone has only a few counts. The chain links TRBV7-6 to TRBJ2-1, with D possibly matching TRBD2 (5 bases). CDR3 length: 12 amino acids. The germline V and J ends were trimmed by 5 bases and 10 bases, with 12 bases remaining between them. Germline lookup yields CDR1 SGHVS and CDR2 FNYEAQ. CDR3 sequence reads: CASSHPLAEQFF. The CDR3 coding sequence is TGTGCCAGCAGCCATCCTCTAGCAGAGCAGTTCTTC.